This T cell receptor (beta chain) was sequenced during a study of immune evolution from preneoplasia to lung adenocarcinoma. About this clone itself: No antigen is known for it.

Sequencing used immunoSEQ multiplex PCR; TCRdb keeps in-frame clones, though not all of them. The sample has 2,500 to 3,500 clones, roughly four fifths seen once. The CDR3 consists of 13 residues. Trimming removed 5 bases at V and 8 bases at J, with 12 bases between. Germline assignment: CDR1 SEHNR and CDR2 FQNEAQ (reference sequence). Study results and limitations: Normal lung had highest clonality; later lesions appeared denser, more diverse.

Between the mid-2010s and the late 2010s, patients underwent resection in Japan or China. The V gene is TRBV7-9, the J gene TRBJ1-4; D ambiguous. The source material was FFPE adjacent normal lung tissue. This sequence was found in a person aged 40-50 years with lung adenocarcinoma. CDR3: CASSRRTAEKLFF. CDR3 in DNA: TGTGCCAGCAGCCGAAGGACTGCGGAAAAACTGTTTTTT.